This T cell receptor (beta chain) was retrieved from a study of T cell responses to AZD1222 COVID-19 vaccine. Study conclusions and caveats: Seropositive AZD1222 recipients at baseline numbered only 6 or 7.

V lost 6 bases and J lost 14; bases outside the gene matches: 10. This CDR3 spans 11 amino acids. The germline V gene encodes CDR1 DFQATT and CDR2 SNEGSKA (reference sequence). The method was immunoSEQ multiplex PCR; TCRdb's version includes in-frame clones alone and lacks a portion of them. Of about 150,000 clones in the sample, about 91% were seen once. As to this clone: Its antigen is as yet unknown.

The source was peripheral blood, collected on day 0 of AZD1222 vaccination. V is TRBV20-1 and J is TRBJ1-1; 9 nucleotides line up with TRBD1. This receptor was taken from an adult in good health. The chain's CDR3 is CSAGDREDLFF. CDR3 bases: TGCAGTGCAGGGGACAGGGAAGATTTGTTCTTT.